This T cell receptor beta chain originates from a study of blood T cell repertoires in COVID-19. Sequenced by immunoSEQ multiplex PCR; TCRdb stores in-frame clones only, minus some. The repertoire includes 250,000 or so clones, around 89% of them detected once, and approximately 2.1% sits in the top ten. CDR3 length equals 13 residues. The V end lost 5 bases, the J end lost 2 bases, and 10 bases lay between the germline ends. Per the germline V gene, CDR1 is LNHDA and CDR2 is SQIVND (reference sequence). The rearrangement uses TRBV19 and TRBJ2-7; TRBD1 might be the D (5 bases). This receptor was obtained from a woman in her sixties or seventies with COVID-19, enrolled during active disease. Sample: peripheral blood. DNA for the CDR3: TGTGCCAGTAGTTTAACAGGACCCTACGAGCAGTACTTC. Residues: CASSLTGPYEQYF. The full variable domain, completed using reference TRBV19 and TRBJ2-7, is DGGITQSPKYLFRKEGQNVTLSCEQNLNHDAMYWYRQDPGQGLRLIYYSQIVNDFQKGDIAEGYSVSREKKESFPLTVTSAQKNPTAFYLCASSLTGPYEQYFGPGTRLTVT.